This T cell receptor (beta chain) comes out of a study of CD8 T cells in Susac syndrome. In blood CD8+ and CD4+ T cells, TCR beta underwent sequencing. Random-hexamer reverse transcription was applied to roughly 0.5 to 1 ug RNA. TCRdb analysed the immunoSEQ multiplex PCR reads with MiXCR anew, one entry per CDR3 protein. The sample lists under 150,000 distinct CDR3 sequences; about 90% were seen once. This CDR3 has 16 residues. V lost 4 bases to trimming and J lost 5 bases; unmatched junction nucleotides: 11. Germline loops: CDR1 SGHRS, CDR2 YFSETQ. The sample taken for sequencing was CD8+ T cells from PBMCs. V gene TRBV5-1 combines with J gene TRBJ2-3; 9 nucleotides agree with TRBD2. The TCR sequence derives from a human donor with multiple sclerosis. The CDR3 reads CASSVWWGGREDTQYF. CDR3 DNA: TGCGCCAGCAGCGTTTGGTGGGGCGGGAGGGAAGATACGCAGTATTTT.